Below are 10 T cell receptor beta chains sequenced from a single sample in a study of metastatic and nonmetastatic thyroid tumors. None of the patients had undergone any treatment ahead of thyroid surgery. TCRdb re-processed the PCR reads through MiXCR. The table shows some 20,000 clones, with approximately 15% occurring only once. The specimen sequenced was blood. The receptors stem from a male donor with papillary thyroid cancer or a benign thyroid nodule (not recorded which). Some clones in this sample may be carry-over from other donors' samples.

In this sample, this clone is medium-sized. The chain has TRBV4-3 and TRBJ2-7, with D maybe TRBD1 (6 bases). Looked up from germline, CDR1 is LGHNA and CDR2 is YSLEER. The V gene lost 1 base and the J gene lost 2 bases, with 12 bases spanning the gap. This CDR3 has 15 amino acids. CDR3 region: CASSQVRTATYEQYF. The CDR3 DNA reads TGCGCCAGCAGCCAAGTTAGGACAGCTACCTACGAGCAGTACTTC.

Relative to its sample, this clone is medium-sized. The chain uses TRBV6-4 and TRBJ1-1; TRBD1 is a possible D gene (5 bases). Trimming took off 3 bases at V and 3 bases at J, with 8 bases between the two ends. This CDR3 spans 13 amino acids. Germline V gene lookup returns CDR1 MRHNA and CDR2 SNTAGT. The CDR3 bases are TGTGCCAGCAGTGAGGGCAGGGACACTGAAGCTTTCTTT. This sequence encodes CASSEGRDTEAFF.

This clone was counted ten times or more. This rearrangement joins TRBV5-1 to TRBJ2-5; TRBD2 matches 10 bases. Germline CDR1 reads SGHRS; CDR2 reads YFSETQ. This CDR3 spans 16 amino acids. The V gene end was trimmed by 4 bases and the J gene end by 5 bases; junction bases not matched to a gene: 11. The CDR3 reads CASSEAASGSWETQYF. For the CDR3, the DNA is TGCGCCAGCAGCGAAGCAGCTAGCGGGAGTTGGGAGACCCAGTACTTC.

This clone was counted ten times or more. The V and J genes are TRBV20-1 and TRBJ2-2; D gene ambiguous. The CDR3 length is 13 residues. V lost 3 bases, J lost 5 bases, and 10 bases lay in between. Germline assignment: CDR1 DFQATT and CDR2 SNEGSKA (reference sequence). In DNA, the CDR3 is TGCAGTGCTAGTTTTGCGGATACCGGGGAGCTGTTTTTT. Translation: CSASFADTGELFF.

This clone was detected ten times or more. The rearrangement links TRBV15 to TRBJ2-5; D is possibly TRBD1 (6 bases). Looked up from germline, CDR1 is LNHNV and CDR2 is YYDKDF (reference sequence). V was shortened by 1 base and J by 1 base, with 7 bases between the two germline ends. The CDR3 runs 14 residues. The CDR3 bases are TGTGCCACCAGCAGAGGAGGGGGCCAAGAGACCCAGTACTTC. This sequence encodes CATSRGGGQETQYF.

This clone was counted at least ten times. A much larger clone differs from this one at a single base, so this may be a read error. V and J are TRBV12-3 or TRBV12-4 and TRBJ2-3; weak D call: TRBD1 (6 bases). This CDR3 contains 14 residues. V was clipped by 1 base and J by 8 bases, with 13 bases between them. CDR3 nucleotides: TGTGCCAGCAGTTTAGAACAGGGAAGGGGTACGCAGTATTTT. Residues: CASSLEQGRGTQYF.

On this clone: At one boundary the junction diverges from the germline segment, which might be a read error. The genes are TRBV20-1 and TRBJ2-3, with 8 bases matching TRBD2. The CDR3 is 11 amino acids. Germline V gene sequence: CDR1 DFQATT, CDR2 SNEGSKA (reference sequence). The CDR3 protein is CSAPGREDLDF. The CDR3 region has the DNA TGCAGTGCCCCCGGGCGGGAGGACTTAGATTTT.

This clone appeared many times. The chain links TRBV20-1 to TRBJ2-7; TRBD2 might be the D (6 bases). V was cut by 3 bases and J by 3 bases, with 12 bases left in between. Germline V lookup: CDR1 DFQATT, CDR2 SNEGSKA (reference sequence). The CDR3 covers 13 residues. CDR3 sequence reads: CSASSQGLYEQYF. The CDR3 nucleotides are TGCAGTGCTAGTTCCCAGGGACTCTACGAGCAGTACTTC.

In its sample, this clone was seen many times. This sequence joins TRBV7-8 and TRBJ1-2; TRBD1 matches at 8 bases. The CDR3 consists of 14 residues. Looked up from germline, CDR1 is SGHVS and CDR2 is FQNEAQ. With V trimmed by 0 bases and J by 9 bases, 6 bases remained unmatched. For the CDR3, the DNA is TGTGCCAGCAGCTTAGCCGGGACAGGCGCGCGCTACACCTTC. Translating gives CASSLAGTGARYTF.

This clone was seen ten or more times. The J gene is TRBJ1-2, the V gene TRBV24-1; D is perhaps TRBD1 (6 bases). With 1 base removed from V and 6 bases from J, the gap between germline ends came to 11 bases. Looked up from germline, CDR1 is KGHDR and CDR2 is SFDVKD. The CDR3 consists of 14 residues. CDR3 protein: CATSDFPGAHGYTF. In DNA form, the CDR3 reads TGTGCCACCAGTGATTTTCCGGGGGCGCATGGCTACACCTTC.